This T cell receptor (beta chain) is from a study of T-cell reconstitution after alpha-beta-depleted transplantation in children. Preparing the TCRbeta library involved the use of unique molecular identifiers. TCRdb re-called the PCR reads through MiXCR, storing one row per CDR3 protein. The data show fewer than 450,000 distinct CDR3 sequences, 15% to 20% seen once. This clonotype was counted between two and nine times. This specimen was PBMCs, mostly from graft donor cells, taken 360 days after TCRalphabeta/CD19-depleted stem cell transplant. The receptor was isolated from a male patient between 2 and 10 years old who had a stem cell transplant for acute lymphoblastic leukemia, so the T cells may come from the graft donor.

The CDR3 region has the DNA TGTGCCAGCAGCCCTAATGCGGGGATGGGTCGAGGGCCCCAGCATTTT. Its translation: CASSPNAGMGRGPQHF. The rearrangement joins TRBV5-5 to TRBJ1-5; D is ambiguous. The CDR3 totals 16 residues. The V gene lost 4 bases and the J gene lost 9 bases, with 23 bases spanning the gap. Germline CDR1 reads SGHKS; CDR2 reads YYEKEE (reference sequence).